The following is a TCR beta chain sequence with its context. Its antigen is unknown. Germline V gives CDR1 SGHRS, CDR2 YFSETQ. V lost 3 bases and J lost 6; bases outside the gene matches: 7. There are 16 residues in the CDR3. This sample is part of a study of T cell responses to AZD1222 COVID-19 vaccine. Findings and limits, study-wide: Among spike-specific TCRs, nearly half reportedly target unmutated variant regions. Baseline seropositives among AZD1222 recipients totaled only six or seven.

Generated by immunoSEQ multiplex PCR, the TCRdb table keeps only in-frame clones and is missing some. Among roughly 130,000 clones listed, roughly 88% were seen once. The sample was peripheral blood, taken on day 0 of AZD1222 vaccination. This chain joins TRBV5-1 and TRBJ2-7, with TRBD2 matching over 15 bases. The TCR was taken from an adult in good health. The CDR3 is CASSSWTSGGAPEQYF. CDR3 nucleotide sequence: TGCGCCAGCAGCTCCTGGACTAGCGGGGGGGCGCCCGAGCAGTACTTC.